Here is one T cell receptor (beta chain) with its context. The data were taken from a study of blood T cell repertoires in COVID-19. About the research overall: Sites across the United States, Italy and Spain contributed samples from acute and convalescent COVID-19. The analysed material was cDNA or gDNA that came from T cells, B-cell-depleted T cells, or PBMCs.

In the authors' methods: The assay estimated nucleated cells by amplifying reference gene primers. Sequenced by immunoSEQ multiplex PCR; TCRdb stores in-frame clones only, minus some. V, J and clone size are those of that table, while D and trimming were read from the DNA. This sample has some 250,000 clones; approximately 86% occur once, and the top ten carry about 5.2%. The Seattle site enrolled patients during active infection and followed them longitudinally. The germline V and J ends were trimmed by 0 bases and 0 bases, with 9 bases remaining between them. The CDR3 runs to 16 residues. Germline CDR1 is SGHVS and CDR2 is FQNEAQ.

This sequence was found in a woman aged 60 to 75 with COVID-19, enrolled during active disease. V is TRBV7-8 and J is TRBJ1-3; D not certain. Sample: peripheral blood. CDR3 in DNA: TGTGCCAGCAGCTTAGCTAGTCGGAGCTCTGGAAACACCATATATTTT. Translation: CASSLASRSSGNTIYF.